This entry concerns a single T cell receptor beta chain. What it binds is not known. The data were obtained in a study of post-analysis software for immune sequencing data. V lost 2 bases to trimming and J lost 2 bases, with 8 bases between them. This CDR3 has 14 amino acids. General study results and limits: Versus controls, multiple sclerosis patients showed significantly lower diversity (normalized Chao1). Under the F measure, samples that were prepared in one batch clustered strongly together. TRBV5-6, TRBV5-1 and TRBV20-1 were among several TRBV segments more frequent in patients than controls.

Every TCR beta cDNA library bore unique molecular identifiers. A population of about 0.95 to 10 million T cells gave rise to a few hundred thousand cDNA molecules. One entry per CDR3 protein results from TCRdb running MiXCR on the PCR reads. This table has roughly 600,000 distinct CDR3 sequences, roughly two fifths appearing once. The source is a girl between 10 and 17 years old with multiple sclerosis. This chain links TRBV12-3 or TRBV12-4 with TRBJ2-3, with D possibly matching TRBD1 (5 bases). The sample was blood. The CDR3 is CASSLWTNTDTQYF. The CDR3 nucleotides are TGTGCCAGCAGTTTATGGACAAACACAGATACGCAGTATTTT.